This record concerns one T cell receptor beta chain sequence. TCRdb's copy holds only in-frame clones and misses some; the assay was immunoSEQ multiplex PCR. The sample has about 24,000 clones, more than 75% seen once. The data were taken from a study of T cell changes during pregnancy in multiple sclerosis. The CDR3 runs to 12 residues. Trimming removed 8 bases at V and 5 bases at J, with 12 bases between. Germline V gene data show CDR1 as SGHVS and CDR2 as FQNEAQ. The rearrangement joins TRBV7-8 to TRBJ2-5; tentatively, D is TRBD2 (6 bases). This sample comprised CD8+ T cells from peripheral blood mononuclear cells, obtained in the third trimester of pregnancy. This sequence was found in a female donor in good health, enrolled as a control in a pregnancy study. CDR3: CASGAGPETQYF. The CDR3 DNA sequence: TGTGCCAGCGGAGCGGGTCCCGAGACCCAGTACTTC.